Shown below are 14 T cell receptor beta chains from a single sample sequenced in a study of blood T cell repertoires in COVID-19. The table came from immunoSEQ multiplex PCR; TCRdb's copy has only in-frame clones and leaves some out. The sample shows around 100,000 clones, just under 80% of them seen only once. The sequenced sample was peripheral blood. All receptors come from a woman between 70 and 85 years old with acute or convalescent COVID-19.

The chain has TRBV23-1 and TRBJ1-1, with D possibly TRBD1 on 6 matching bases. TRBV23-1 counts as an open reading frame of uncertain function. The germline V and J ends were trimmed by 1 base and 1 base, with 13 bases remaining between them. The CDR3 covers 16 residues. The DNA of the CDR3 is TGCGCCAGCAGTCAATTCCATAAAGGGGGGAACACTGAAGCTTTCTTT. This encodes CASSQFHKGGNTEAFF.

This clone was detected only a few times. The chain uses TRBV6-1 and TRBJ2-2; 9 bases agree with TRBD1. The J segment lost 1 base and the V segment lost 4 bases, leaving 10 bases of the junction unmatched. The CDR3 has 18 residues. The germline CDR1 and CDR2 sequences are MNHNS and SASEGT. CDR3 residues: CASSGLPGQGQNTGELFF. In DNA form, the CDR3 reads TGTGCCAGCAGTGGACTCCCGGGACAGGGACAGAACACCGGGGAGCTGTTTTTT.

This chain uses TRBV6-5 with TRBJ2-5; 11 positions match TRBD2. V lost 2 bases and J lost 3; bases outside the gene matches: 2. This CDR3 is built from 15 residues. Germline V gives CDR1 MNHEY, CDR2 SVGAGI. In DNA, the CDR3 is TGTGCCAGCAGTTACATTAGCGGGGGGGAAGAGACCCAGTACTTC. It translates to CASSYISGGEETQYF.

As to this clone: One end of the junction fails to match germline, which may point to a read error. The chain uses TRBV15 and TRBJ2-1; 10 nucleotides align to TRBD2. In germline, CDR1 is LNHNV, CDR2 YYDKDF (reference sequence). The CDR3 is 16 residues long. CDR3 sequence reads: CATGSGGGNSYNEQFF. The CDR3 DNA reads TGTGCCACCGGCAGCGGGGGGGGCAACTCCTACAATGAGCAGTTCTTC.

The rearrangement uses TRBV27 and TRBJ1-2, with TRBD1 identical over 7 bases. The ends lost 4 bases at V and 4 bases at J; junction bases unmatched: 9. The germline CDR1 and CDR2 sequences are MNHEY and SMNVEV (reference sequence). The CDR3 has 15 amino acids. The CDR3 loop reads CASSSPGQPFYGYTF. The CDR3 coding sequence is TGTGCCAGCAGTTCCCCGGGACAGCCTTTCTATGGCTACACCTTC.

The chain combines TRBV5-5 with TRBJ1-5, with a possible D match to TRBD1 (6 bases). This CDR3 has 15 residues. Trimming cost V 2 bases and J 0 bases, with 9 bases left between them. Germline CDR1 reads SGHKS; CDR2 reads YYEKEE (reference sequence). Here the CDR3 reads CASSFGGDSNQPQHF. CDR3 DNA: TGTGCCAGCAGCTTTGGGGGCGATAGCAATCAGCCCCAGCATTTT.

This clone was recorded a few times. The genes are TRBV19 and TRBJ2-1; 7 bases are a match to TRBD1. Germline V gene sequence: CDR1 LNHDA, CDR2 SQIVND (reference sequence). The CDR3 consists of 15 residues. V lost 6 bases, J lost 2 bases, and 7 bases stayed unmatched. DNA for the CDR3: TGTGCCAGTAGCCCATGGACAGGAACCTACAATGAGCAGTTCTTC. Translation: CASSPWTGTYNEQFF.

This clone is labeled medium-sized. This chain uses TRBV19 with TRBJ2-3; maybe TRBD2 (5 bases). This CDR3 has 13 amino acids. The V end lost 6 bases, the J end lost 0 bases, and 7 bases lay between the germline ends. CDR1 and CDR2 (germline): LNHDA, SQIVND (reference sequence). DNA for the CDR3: TGTGCCAGTAGCCCTAGCAGCACAGATACGCAGTATTTT. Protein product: CASSPSSTDTQYF.

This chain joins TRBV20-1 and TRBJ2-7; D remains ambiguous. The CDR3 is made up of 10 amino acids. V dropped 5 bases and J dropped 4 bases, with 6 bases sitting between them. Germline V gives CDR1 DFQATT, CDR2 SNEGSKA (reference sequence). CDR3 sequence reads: CSAADYEQYF. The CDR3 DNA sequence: TGCAGTGCTGCGGATTACGAGCAGTACTTC.

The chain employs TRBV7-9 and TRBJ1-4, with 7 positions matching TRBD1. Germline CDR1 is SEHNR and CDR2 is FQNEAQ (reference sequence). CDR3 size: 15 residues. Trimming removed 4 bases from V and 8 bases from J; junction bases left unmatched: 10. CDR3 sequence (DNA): TGTGCCAGCAGCTCTTCGACAGGGAACGGGGAAAAACTGTTTTTT. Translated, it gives CASSSSTGNGEKLFF.

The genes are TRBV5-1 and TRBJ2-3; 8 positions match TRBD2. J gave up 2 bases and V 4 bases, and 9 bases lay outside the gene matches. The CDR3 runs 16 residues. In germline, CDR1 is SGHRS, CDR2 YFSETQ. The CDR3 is CASSPGGAQTTDTQYF. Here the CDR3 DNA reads TGCGCCAGCAGCCCCGGGGGGGCCCAGACCACAGATACGCAGTATTTT.

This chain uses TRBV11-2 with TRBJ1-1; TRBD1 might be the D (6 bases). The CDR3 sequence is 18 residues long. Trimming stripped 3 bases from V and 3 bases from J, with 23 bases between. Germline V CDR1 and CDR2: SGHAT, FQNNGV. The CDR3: CASSFPRGGAPIDTEAFF. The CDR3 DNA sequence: TGTGCCAGCAGCTTCCCCCGGGGGGGGGCGCCGATTGACACTGAAGCTTTCTTT.

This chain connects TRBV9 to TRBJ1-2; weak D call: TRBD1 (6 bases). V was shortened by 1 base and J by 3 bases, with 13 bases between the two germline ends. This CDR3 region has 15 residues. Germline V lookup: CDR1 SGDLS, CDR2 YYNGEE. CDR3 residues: CASSVKGEWDYGYTF. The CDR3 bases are TGTGCCAGCAGCGTAAAGGGGGAATGGGACTATGGCTACACCTTC.

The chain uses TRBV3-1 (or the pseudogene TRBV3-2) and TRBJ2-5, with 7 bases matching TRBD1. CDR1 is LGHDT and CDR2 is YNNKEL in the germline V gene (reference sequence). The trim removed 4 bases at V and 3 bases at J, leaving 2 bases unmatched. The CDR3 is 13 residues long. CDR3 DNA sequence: TGTGCCAGCAGCCCACAGGGGAAAGAGACCCAGTACTTC. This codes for CASSPQGKETQYF.